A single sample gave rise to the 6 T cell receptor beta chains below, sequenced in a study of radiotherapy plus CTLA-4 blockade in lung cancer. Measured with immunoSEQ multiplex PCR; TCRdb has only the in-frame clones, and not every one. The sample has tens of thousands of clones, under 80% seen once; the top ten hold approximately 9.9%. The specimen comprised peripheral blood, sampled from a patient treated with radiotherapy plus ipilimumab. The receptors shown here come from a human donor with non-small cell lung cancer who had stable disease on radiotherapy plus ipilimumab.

CDR3 sequence (DNA): TGCGCCAGCAGTGAGTCTCGAACCGGTGAAGCTTTCTTT. Translation gives CASSESRTGEAFF. This chain links TRBV10-2 with TRBJ1-1; D unresolved. Germline V gene data show CDR1 as WSHSY and CDR2 as SAAADI. The CDR3 loop spans 13 amino acids. V lost 0 bases to trimming and J lost 7 bases, with 9 bases between them.

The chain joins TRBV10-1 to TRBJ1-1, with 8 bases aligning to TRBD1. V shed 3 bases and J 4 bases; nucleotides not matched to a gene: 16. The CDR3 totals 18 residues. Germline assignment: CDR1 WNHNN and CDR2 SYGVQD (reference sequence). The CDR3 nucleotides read TGCGCCAGCAGTGAATTTGGGGGGCAGGGGGCAACGGGCACTGAAGCTTTCTTT. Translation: CASSEFGGQGATGTEAFF.

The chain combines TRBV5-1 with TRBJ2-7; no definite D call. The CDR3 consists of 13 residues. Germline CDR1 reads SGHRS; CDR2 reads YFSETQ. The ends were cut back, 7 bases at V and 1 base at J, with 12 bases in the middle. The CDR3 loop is CASSFTRSYEQYF. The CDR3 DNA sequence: TGCGCCAGCTCCTTTACCCGGTCCTACGAGCAGTACTTC.

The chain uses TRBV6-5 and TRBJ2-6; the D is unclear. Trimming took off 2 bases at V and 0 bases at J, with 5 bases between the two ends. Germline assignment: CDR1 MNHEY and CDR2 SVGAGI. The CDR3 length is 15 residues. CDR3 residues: CASSYVRSGANVLTF. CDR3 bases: TGTGCCAGCAGTTACGTGCGCTCTGGGGCCAACGTCCTGACTTTC.

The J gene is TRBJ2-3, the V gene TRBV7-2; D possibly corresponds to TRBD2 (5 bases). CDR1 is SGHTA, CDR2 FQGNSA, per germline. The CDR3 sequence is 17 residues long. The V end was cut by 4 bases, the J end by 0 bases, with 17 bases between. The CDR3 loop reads CASSSAFRGSSTDTQYF. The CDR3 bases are TGTGCCAGCAGCTCCGCTTTTAGAGGGTCTAGCACAGATACGCAGTATTTT.

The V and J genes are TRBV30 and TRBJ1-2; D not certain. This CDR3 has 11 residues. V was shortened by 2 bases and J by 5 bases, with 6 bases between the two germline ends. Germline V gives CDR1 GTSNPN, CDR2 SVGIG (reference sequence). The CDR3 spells CAWSRLYGYTF. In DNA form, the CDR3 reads TGTGCCTGGAGTAGACTTTATGGCTACACCTTC.